This T cell receptor (beta chain) was found in a study of blood T cell repertoires in COVID-19. Turning to the study itself: The United States, Italy and Spain provided the acute and convalescent COVID-19 samples. T cells, B-cell-depleted T cells, or PBMCs supplied cDNA or gDNA.

This clone was counted a few times. Original handling: Reference gene primers were amplified, and this amplification served to estimate nucleated cell counts. This table comes from immunoSEQ multiplex PCR, and its TCRdb copy is limited to in-frame clones, with some not included. D and trimming come from the DNA, and the V and J calls and clone size come from that table. The sample holds approximately 100,000 clones, 70% to 75% seen once. Sequenced material: peripheral blood. The sequence came from a human donor with acute or convalescent COVID-19. The donor label of this sample is uncertain.

The CDR3 sequence: CASSQEMRSPLHF. The DNA for the CDR3 is TGTGCCAGCAGCCAAGAAATGAGGTCACCCCTCCACTTT. This chain uses TRBV3-1 (or the pseudogene TRBV3-2) with TRBJ1-6; D is ambiguous. The CDR3 has 13 amino acids. Per germline, CDR1 LGHDT and CDR2 YNNKEL (reference sequence). V was shortened by 0 bases and J by 10 bases, with 7 bases between the two germline ends.